This T cell receptor (beta chain) was sequenced in a study of identical twins. With template switching, a universal primer site was added, and the cDNA carried unique molecular identifiers. Via MiXCR, TCRdb re-called the 5' RACE reads, giving one row per CDR3 protein. This table holds just over 500,000 distinct CDR3 sequences, approximately 22% found once. The sample holds many counts of this clonotype. This CDR3 spans 15 amino acids. Germline CDR1 is SGDLS and CDR2 is YYNGEE. V dropped 2 bases and J dropped 0 bases, with 6 bases sitting between them. This sample was shared with a second study, whose subject was T cells expressing NK-cell markers.

This clonotype was obtained from a woman aged 18-29 years in good health. V usage is TRBV9 and J usage is TRBJ2-6; D not certain. The source material was CD4+ T cells sorted from blood. The CDR3 DNA follows: TGTGCCAGCAGCGTGGCTGACTCTGGGGCCAACGTCCTGACTTTC. This sequence encodes CASSVADSGANVLTF.